This TCR beta chain was documented in a study of blood T cells in healthy people across ages. It was approximately 10 milliliters of peripheral blood that were drawn from each donor. Findings and limits, study-wide: Unknown CMV status may confound age-related changes in expanded clones. Per million T cells, TCR beta diversity dropped roughly linearly as age increased.

Comments on this clonotype: Its matching antigen is unknown.

Germline CDR1 and CDR2: MNHEY and SMNVEV (reference sequence). The CDR3 is 18 residues long. J lost 2 bases, V lost 9 bases, and 19 bases had no gene match. The second PCR ran 7 to 11 cycles with a sample-barcoded 5' primer and J-beta primers. Researchers report that a template-switch adaptor with 12 random nucleotides tagged each cDNA molecule. TCRdb analysed the 5' RACE reads with MiXCR anew, one entry per CDR3 protein. The sample has approximately 670,000 distinct CDR3 sequences; 40% to 50% are singletons. Material for sequencing was blood. This clonotype was obtained from a man at least 80 years old in good health. The V and J genes are TRBV27 and TRBJ1-5; 7 bases line up with TRBD1. The CDR3 DNA sequence: TGTGCCAGGACATTCCGAGACAGGGATGTTAATGGCAATCAGCCCCAGCATTTT. The encoded protein is CARTFRDRDVNGNQPQHF.